Below, one T cell receptor (beta chain) is given with its context. Per the original methods: It was from reference gene primer amplification that nucleated cell counts were estimated. Clones were sequenced by immunoSEQ multiplex PCR, and TCRdb holds only the in-frame ones, with some missing. Clonal size and the V and J genes are those of that table, whereas D and trimming came from the DNA. Of about 480,000 clones detected, about 88% appear once; the ten largest clones hold around 8%. This entry belongs to a study of blood T cell repertoires in COVID-19. Assignment of participants to cohorts was predicated upon participant-reported clinical history. CDR3 size: 13 residues. Trimming left V 3 bases short and J 7 bases short, with 10 bases between.

The sample was PBMCs or T cells enriched from blood (not recorded which). The rearrangement uses TRBV12-3 or TRBV12-4 and TRBJ1-5, with a weak D call TRBD1 (5 bases). The sequence derives from a woman in her sixties or seventies who had recovered from COVID-19. The CDR3 DNA follows: TGTGCCAGCAGTTTCGACAGAGAGCAGCCCCAGCATTTT. Its translation: CASSFDREQPQHF.